This T cell receptor beta chain was identified in a study of neoadjuvant anti-PD-1 for oral cavity cancer. General observations from the study: Treg/Th17 ratio rose with pretreatment blood and fell with post-treatment tumor TCRbeta clonality.

Most PBMC samples had approximately 470 ng input DNA in six replicates. Only in-frame clones appear in the TCRdb table, and some are missing; sequencing was by immunoSEQ multiplex PCR. The data show 9,500 to 15,000 clones, with over 55% seen just once and 2% to 3% held by the top ten. Specified time point: after neoadjuvant nivolumab, at surgical resection. Patients had newly diagnosed, untreated stage II-IVA oral cavity squamous cell carcinoma. Analysis of PBMCs was direct, with no culture step. Per the germline V gene, CDR1 is SQVTM and CDR2 is ANQGSEA. The junction had 10 bases not matched to a gene; V was cut back by 8 bases and J by 2 bases. This CDR3 is built from 16 residues. To note about this clone: Its antigen remains unidentified.

The receptor was isolated from a person between 35 and 79 years old with oral cavity squamous cell carcinoma. The specimen comprised PBMCs, sampled after nivolumab (anti-PD-1) treatment. This chain joins TRBV29-1 and TRBJ2-3; 13 bases match TRBD2. CDR3 amino acids: CSLLGLAGLNTDTQYF. The CDR3 DNA reads TGCAGCCTGTTGGGACTAGCGGGGTTAAACACAGATACGCAGTATTTT.